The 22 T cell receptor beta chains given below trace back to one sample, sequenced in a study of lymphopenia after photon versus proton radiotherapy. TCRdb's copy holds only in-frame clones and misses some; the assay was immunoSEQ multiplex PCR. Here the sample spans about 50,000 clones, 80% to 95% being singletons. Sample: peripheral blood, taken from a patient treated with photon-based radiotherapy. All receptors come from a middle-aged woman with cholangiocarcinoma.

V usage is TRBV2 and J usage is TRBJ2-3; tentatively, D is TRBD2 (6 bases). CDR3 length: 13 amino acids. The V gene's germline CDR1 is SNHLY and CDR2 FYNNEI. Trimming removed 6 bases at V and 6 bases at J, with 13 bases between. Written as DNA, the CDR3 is TGTGCCAGCAGGGCGGGGACGCGGGATACGCAGTATTTT. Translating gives CASRAGTRDTQYF.

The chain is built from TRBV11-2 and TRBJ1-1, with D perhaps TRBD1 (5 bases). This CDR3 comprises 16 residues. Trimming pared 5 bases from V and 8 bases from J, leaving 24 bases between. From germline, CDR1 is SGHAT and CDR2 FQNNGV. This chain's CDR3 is CASSRGGGFSAPEAFF. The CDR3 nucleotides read TGTGCCAGCAGCCGGGGGGGAGGGTTTTCGGCCCCGGAAGCTTTCTTT.

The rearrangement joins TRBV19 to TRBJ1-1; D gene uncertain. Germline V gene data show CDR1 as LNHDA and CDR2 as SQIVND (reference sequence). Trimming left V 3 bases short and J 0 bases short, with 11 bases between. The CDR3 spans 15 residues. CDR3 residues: CASSIPRGLNTEAFF. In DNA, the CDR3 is TGTGCCAGTAGTATCCCTCGGGGATTGAACACTGAAGCTTTCTTT.

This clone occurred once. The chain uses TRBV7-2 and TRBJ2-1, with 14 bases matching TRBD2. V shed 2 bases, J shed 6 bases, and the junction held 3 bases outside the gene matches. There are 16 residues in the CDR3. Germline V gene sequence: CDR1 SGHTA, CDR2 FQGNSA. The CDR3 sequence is CASSLRGTSGSNEQFF. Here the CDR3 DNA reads TGTGCCAGCAGCTTACGGGGGACTAGCGGGAGCAATGAGCAGTTCTTC.

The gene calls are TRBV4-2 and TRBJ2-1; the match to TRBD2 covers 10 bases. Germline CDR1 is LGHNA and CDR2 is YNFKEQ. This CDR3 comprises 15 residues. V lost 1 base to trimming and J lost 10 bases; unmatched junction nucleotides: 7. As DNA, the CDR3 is TGTGCCAGCAGCCAAGTTGGCACTAGCGGGGTAGAGCAGTTCTTC. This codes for CASSQVGTSGVEQFF.

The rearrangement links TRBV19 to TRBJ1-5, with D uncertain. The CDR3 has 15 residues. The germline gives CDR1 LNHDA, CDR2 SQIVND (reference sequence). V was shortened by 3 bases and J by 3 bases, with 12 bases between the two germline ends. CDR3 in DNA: TGTGCCAGTAGTATCCAGCAGGCTTTCAATCAGCCCCAGCATTTT. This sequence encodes CASSIQQAFNQPQHF.

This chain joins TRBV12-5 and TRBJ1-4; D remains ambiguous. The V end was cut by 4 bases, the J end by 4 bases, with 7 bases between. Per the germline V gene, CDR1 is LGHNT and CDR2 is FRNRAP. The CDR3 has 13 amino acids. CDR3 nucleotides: TGTGCTAGTGGTTCCCCACTTAATGAAAAACTGTTTTTT. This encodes CASGSPLNEKLFF.

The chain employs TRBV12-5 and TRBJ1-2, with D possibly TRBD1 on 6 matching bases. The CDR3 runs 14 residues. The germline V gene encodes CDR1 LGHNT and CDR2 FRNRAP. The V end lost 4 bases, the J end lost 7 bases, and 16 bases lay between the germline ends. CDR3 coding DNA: TGTGCTAGTGGTTCATCGTATTACAGGGTTGGCTACACCTTC. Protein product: CASGSSYYRVGYTF.

The CDR3 region is CASSEGVRELFF. The CDR3 DNA reads TGTGCCAGCAGCGAGGGGGTGCGGGAGCTGTTTTTT. The gene calls are TRBV2 and TRBJ2-2; TRBD1 is a possible D gene (6 bases). Germline V gene lookup returns CDR1 SNHLY and CDR2 FYNNEI. The CDR3 loop spans 12 amino acids. Trimming stripped 6 bases from V and 9 bases from J, with 11 bases between.

The CDR3 spells CASSRTSGAYEQYF. The DNA for the CDR3 is TGTGCCAGCAGCAGGACTAGCGGGGCCTACGAGCAGTACTTC. The chain employs TRBV14 and TRBJ2-7, with TRBD2 matching over 12 bases. CDR1 is SGHDN, CDR2 FVKESK, per germline. The CDR3 runs 14 residues. Germline trimming cut 5 bases from V and 2 bases from J; bases unmatched to any gene: 1.

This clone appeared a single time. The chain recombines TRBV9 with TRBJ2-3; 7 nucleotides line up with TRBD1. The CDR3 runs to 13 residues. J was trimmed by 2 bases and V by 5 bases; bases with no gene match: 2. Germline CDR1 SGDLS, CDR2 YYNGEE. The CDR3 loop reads CASRGTATDTQYF. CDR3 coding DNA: TGTGCCAGCAGAGGGACAGCCACAGATACGCAGTATTTT.

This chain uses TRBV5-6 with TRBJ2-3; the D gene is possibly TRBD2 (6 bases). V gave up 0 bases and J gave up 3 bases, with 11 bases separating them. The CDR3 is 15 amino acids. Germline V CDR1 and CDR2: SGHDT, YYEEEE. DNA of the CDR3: TGTGCCAGCAGCTTGGGCGGGGCGGTGACAGATACGCAGTATTTT. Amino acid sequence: CASSLGGAVTDTQYF.

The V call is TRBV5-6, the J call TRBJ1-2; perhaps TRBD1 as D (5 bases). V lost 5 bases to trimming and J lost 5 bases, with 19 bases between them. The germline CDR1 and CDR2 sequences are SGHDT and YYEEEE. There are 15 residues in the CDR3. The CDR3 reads CASRRRGRVGYGYTF. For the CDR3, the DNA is TGTGCCAGCAGAAGGAGGGGAAGGGTAGGGTATGGCTACACCTTC.

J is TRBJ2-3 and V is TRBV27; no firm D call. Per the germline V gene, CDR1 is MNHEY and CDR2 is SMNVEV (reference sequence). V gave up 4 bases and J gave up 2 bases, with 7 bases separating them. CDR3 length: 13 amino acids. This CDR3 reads CASSYAFTDTQYF. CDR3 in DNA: TGTGCCAGCAGTTATGCGTTCACAGATACGCAGTATTTT.

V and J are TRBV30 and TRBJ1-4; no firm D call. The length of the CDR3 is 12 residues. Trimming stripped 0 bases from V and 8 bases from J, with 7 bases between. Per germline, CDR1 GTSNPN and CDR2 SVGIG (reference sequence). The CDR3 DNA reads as TGTGCCTGGAGTGTACCAAGGGAAAAACTGTTTTTT. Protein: CAWSVPREKLFF.

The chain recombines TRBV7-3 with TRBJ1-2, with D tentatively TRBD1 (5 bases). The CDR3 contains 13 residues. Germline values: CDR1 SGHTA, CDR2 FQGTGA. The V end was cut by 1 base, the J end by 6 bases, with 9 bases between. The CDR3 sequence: CASSLRDGNGYTF. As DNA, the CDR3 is TGTGCCAGCAGCTTAAGGGACGGTAATGGCTACACCTTC.

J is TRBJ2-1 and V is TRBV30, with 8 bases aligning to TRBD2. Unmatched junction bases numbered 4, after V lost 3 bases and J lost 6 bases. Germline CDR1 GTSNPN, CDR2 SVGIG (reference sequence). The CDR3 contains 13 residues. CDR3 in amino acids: CAWSASGGNEQFF. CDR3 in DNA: TGTGCCTGGAGCGCAAGCGGGGGCAATGAGCAGTTCTTC.

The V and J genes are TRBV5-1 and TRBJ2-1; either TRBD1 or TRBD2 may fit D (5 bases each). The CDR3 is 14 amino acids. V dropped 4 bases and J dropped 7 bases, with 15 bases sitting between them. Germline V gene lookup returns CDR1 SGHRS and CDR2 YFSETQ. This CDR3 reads CASSENAGTNEQFF. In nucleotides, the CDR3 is TGCGCCAGCAGCGAAAACGCCGGGACGAATGAGCAGTTCTTC.

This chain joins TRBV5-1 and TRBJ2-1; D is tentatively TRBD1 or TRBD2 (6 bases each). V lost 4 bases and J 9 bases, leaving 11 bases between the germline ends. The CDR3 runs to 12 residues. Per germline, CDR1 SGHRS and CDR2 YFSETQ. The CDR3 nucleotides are TGCGCCAGCAGCCCCAAGGGGGGTGAGCAGTTCTTC. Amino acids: CASSPKGGEQFF.

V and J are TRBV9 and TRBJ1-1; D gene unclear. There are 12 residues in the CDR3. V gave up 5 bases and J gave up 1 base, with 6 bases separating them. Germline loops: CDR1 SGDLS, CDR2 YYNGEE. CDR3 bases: TGTGCCAGCAGGGGCTCGAACACTGAAGCTTTCTTT. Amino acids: CASRGSNTEAFF.

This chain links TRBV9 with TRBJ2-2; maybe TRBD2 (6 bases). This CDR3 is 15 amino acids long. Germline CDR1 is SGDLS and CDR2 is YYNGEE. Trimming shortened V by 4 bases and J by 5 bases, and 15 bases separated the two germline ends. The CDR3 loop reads CASSPRGAETGELFF. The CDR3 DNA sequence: TGTGCCAGCAGCCCCCGCGGGGCGGAAACCGGGGAGCTGTTTTTT.

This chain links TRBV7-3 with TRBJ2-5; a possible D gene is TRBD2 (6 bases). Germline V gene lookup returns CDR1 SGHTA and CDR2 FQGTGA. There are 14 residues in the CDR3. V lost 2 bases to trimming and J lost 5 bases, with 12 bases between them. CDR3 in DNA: TGTGCCAGCAGCTTACAACCTAGCGCCGAGACCCAGTACTTC. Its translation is CASSLQPSAETQYF.